This is a list of T cell receptor beta chains from one sample in a study of T-cell memory formation after mild COVID-19. A single record per CDR3 protein comes from TCRdb applying MiXCR to the 5' RACE reads. This table holds 200,000 to 250,000 distinct CDR3 sequences, over 9.5% found once. Sequencing used PBMCs or a T cell subset sorted from them (not recorded which). The receptors here all came from a man younger than 35 who had mild COVID-19 (a few samples of this study predate the infection). Cell type and time point are not known. CDR3s include the opening cysteine and the closing phenylalanine or tryptophan. A D gene is named only where the DNA matches it firmly. A clone size is listed for some rows: how often the clone was seen (once, few, many), or a class if it is expanded.

clone_size | d_call | j_call | v_call | cdr3_length | cdr3_nt | cdr3_aa
few | . | TRBJ2-7 | TRBV9 | 15 | TGTGCCAGCAGCCGGGGGTCGGAGGAGTCCTACGAGCAGTACTTC | CASSRGSEESYEQYF
. | . | TRBJ1-6 | TRBV11-1 | 13 | TGTGCCAGCAGCTTAGTTCCAGACTCACCCCTCCACTTT | CASSLVPDSPLHF
. | . | TRBJ2-5 | TRBV3-1 | 13 | TGTGCCAGCAGCCAAGCAGGGGTGGAGACCCAGTACTTC | CASSQAGVETQYF
. | TRBD2 | TRBJ2-1 | TRBV4-1 | 18 | TGCGCCAGCAGCCACCTCCTCCCGCGGGGGGGAGGGAACAATGAGCAGTTCTTC | CASSHLLPRGGGNNEQFF
. | TRBD1 | TRBJ2-7 | TRBV29-1 | 11 | TGCAGCGGACAGGGCCCCTACGAGCAGTACTTC | CSGQGPYEQYF
few | . | TRBJ2-5 | TRBV5-1 | 19 | TGCGCCAGCAGCCCGTTTGCTCTGGGACAGCCGGACGGGGGTGAGACCCAGTACTTC | CASSPFALGQPDGGETQYF
many | . | TRBJ2-1 | TRBV30 | 12 | TGTGCCTGGAGTACCGACAGGCATGAGCAGTTCTTC | CAWSTDRHEQFF
many | . | TRBJ2-4 | TRBV4-1 | 15 | TGCGCCAGCAGCCAAGCAGACAGCCACAAAAACATTCAGTACTTC | CASSQADSHKNIQYF
. | TRBD1 | TRBJ2-6 | TRBV4-1 | 17 | TGCGCCAGCAGCCGAGGGACAGGGGGTCCTGGGGCCAACGTCCTGACTTTC | CASSRGTGGPGANVLTF
few | . | TRBJ1-1 | TRBV29-1 | 13 | TGCAGCGTCGAATTGGGGTTGAACACTGAAGCTTTCTTT | CSVELGLNTEAFF
many | TRBD2 | TRBJ2-5 | TRBV6-5 | 17 | TGTGCCATCGCCCGACTAGCGGGGTCCTTTAGTCTAGAGACCCAGTACTTC | CAIARLAGSFSLETQYF
. | . | TRBJ2-6 | TRBV7-6 | 17 | TGTGCCAGCAGCGTCGGACAGTTAGGCTCTGGGGCCAACGTCCTGACTTTC | CASSVGQLGSGANVLTF
. | . | TRBJ2-4 | TRBV6-5 | 17 | TGTGCCAGCAGTTACTCAGCCAGGGCCTCAGCCAAAAACATTCAGTACTTC | CASSYSARASAKNIQYF